Below are 7 T cell receptor beta chains sequenced from a single sample in a study of blood T cell repertoires in COVID-19. Data came from immunoSEQ multiplex PCR; TCRdb stores just in-frame clones and leaves some out. The repertoire holds 90,000 to 110,000 clones, with 80% to 90% as singletons. Sequenced material: peripheral blood. The receptors derive from a woman older than 75 with active or convalescent COVID-19.

The sample holds one count of this clone. The J gene is TRBJ2-7, the V gene TRBV28, with 10 bases identical to TRBD2. Trimming removed 1 base from V and 7 bases from J; junction bases left unmatched: 7. CDR1 is MDHEN and CDR2 is SYDVKM in the germline V gene. This CDR3 contains 15 residues. The CDR3 coding sequence is TGTGCCAGCAGTTTATATTCAGCGGGAGGGTTGGAGCAGTACTTC. Translated, it gives CASSLYSAGGLEQYF.

This chain links TRBV3-1 (or the pseudogene TRBV3-2) with TRBJ2-7; 10 bases line up with TRBD2. CDR3 length: 15 residues. J gave up 2 bases and V 1 base, and 2 bases lay outside the gene matches. CDR1 is LGHDT, CDR2 YNNKEL, per germline (reference sequence). The CDR3 DNA is TGTGCCAGCAGCCAAGTAGCGGGAGGACCCTACGAGCAGTACTTC. Its translation is CASSQVAGGPYEQYF.

Here the CDR3 DNA reads TGTGCCACCAGTGACCCGTTGGAGGGATATAGGCAAGAGACCCAGTACTTC. Its translation: CATSDPLEGYRQETQYF. V is TRBV24-1 and J is TRBJ2-5; the D gene is possibly TRBD2 (6 bases). Trimming removed 4 bases at V and 2 bases at J, with 19 bases between. The germline V gene encodes CDR1 KGHDR and CDR2 SFDVKD. CDR3 length: 17 residues.

CDR3 protein: CASSLAAAASTDTQYF. In DNA, the CDR3 is TGCGCCAGCAGCTTGGCCGCGGCCGCGAGCACAGATACGCAGTATTTT. V usage is TRBV5-1 and J usage is TRBJ2-3; D gene ambiguous. Germline CDR1 reads SGHRS; CDR2 reads YFSETQ. V was clipped by 0 bases and J by 0 bases, with 11 bases between them. The CDR3 consists of 16 residues.

The chain carries TRBV29-1 and TRBJ1-1, with D perhaps TRBD1 (6 bases). Deletions cut 7 bases from V and 5 bases from J, with 11 bases between. The CDR3 runs to 11 residues. Germline V CDR1 and CDR2: SQVTM, ANQGSEA. CDR3 sequence reads: CSGSQGTEAFF. CDR3 DNA: TGCAGCGGCTCACAGGGAACTGAAGCTTTCTTT. Drawing the rest from reference TRBV29-1 and TRBJ1-1, the complete variable domain is SAVISQKPSRDICQRGTSLTIQCQVDSQVTMMFWYRQQPGQSLTLIATANQGSEATYESGFVIDKFPISRPNLTFSTLTVSNMSPEDSSIYLCSGSQGTEAFFGQGTRLTVV.

The V call is TRBV28, the J call TRBJ2-7; 7 bases agree with TRBD1. Germline V lookup: CDR1 MDHEN, CDR2 SYDVKM. The CDR3 covers 13 residues. The junction had 5 bases not matched to a gene; V was cut back by 6 bases and J by 3 bases. The CDR3 sequence: CASRPGQNYEQYF. The CDR3, as DNA: TGTGCCAGCAGACCGGGACAGAACTACGAGCAGTACTTC.

The chain employs TRBV10-2 and TRBJ1-4; D gene uncertain. The CDR3 runs 13 residues. V was cut by 3 bases and J by 4 bases, with 6 bases left in between. Germline lookup yields CDR1 WSHSY and CDR2 SAAADI. CDR3 DNA: TGCGCCAGCAGTGAAATCAGTAATGAAAAACTGTTTTTT. Translating it yields CASSEISNEKLFF.